The 23 T cell receptor beta chains in this list originate from one sample, sequenced in a study of radiation and T cells in renal cell carcinoma. Time point specified: blood 2 weeks post-SBRT. The treatment is: 15 Gy SBRT to primary tumor, nephrectomy 4 weeks later. Here immunoSEQ multiplex PCR was the method, and the copy in TCRdb shows in-frame clones only, minus some. The table has some 72,000 clones, about four fifths seen once. Sequenced here: blood, sampled from a patient whose treatment included radiotherapy and nephrectomy. These receptors were obtained from a man aged 55 to 70 with renal cell carcinoma.

The chain joins TRBV29-1 to TRBJ2-7, with 13 bases matching TRBD2. Germline lookup yields CDR1 SQVTM and CDR2 ANQGSEA. V lost 6 bases and J lost 6; bases outside the gene matches: 5. This CDR3 is built from 13 residues. The CDR3 DNA reads as TGCAGCGTCCGGACTAGCGGGAGTCCCGAGCAGTACTTC. Its translation is CSVRTSGSPEQYF.

V usage is TRBV5-1 and J usage is TRBJ2-5; D is unresolved. The J call may not be correct, given that the DNA end is closer to TRBJ2-7. The V gene's germline CDR1 is SGHRS and CDR2 YFSETQ. The CDR3 extends over 13 amino acids. The CDR3: CASSLAAAYEQYF. In DNA form, the CDR3 reads TGCGCCAGCAGCTTAGCCGCCGCCTACGAGCAGTACTTC.

This clone was observed once. The J gene is TRBJ1-2, the V gene TRBV27, with TRBD1 as a possible D gene (5 bases). The CDR3 has 15 amino acids. The germline V gene encodes CDR1 MNHEY and CDR2 SMNVEV (reference sequence). V lost 0 bases and J lost 2, with 10 bases in between. CDR3 protein: CASSLSPAGNYGYTF. Written as DNA, the CDR3 is TGTGCCAGCAGTTTATCCCCGGCAGGGAACTATGGCTACACCTTC.

The rearrangement uses TRBV7-8 and TRBJ2-2; perhaps TRBD2 as D (6 bases). This CDR3 spans 17 amino acids. Trimming took off 0 bases at V and 7 bases at J, with 18 bases between the two ends. Germline-derived CDR1 and CDR2 are SGHVS and FQNEAQ. CDR3 protein: CASSLARVVLEGGELFF. The CDR3 DNA reads as TGTGCCAGCAGCTTAGCGAGGGTCGTTTTGGAGGGCGGGGAGCTGTTTTTT.

DNA of the CDR3: TGTGCCAGCAGCCGGACGGCTAATGAAAAACTGTTTTTT. It codes for CASSRTANEKLFF. The chain is built from TRBV5-6 and TRBJ1-4; D uncertain. The germline gives CDR1 SGHDT, CDR2 YYEEEE. CDR3 length equals 13 residues. V lost 4 bases and J 3 bases, leaving 7 bases between the germline ends.

The rearrangement uses TRBV19 and TRBJ2-2; TRBD1 matches 7 bases. CDR1 and CDR2 from the germline V gene are LNHDA and SQIVND (reference sequence). V shed 4 bases and J 4 bases; nucleotides not matched to a gene: 12. The CDR3 is 17 residues long. The CDR3 protein is CASSKTGKSFLTGELFF. The CDR3 nucleotides read TGTGCCAGTAGTAAGACAGGGAAAAGTTTCCTCACCGGGGAGCTGTTTTTT.

Here the CDR3 reads CASSLVGEAETQYF. For the CDR3, the DNA is TGTGCCAGCAGCTTAGTTGGAGAGGCAGAGACCCAGTACTTC. This chain connects TRBV7-9 to TRBJ2-5; D is ambiguous. The germline V gene encodes CDR1 SEHNR and CDR2 FQNEAQ (reference sequence). The CDR3 sequence is 14 residues long. V dropped 1 base and J dropped 4 bases, with 10 bases sitting between them. Together with reference TRBV7-9 and TRBJ2-5, the CDR3 gives the full variable domain: DTGVSQNPRHKITKRGQNVTFRCDPISEHNRLYWYRQTLGQGPEFLTYFQNEAQLEKSRLLSDRFSAERPKGSFSTLEIQRTEQGDSAMYLCASSLVGEAETQYFGPGTRLLVL.

V usage is TRBV7-2 and J usage is TRBJ2-5, with a weak D call TRBD2 (5 bases). Looked up from germline, CDR1 is SGHTA and CDR2 is FQGNSA. V shed 5 bases and J shed 5 bases, with 18 bases lying between them. The CDR3 extends over 15 amino acids. This CDR3 is CASSLPQAARETQYF. The DNA of the CDR3 is TGTGCCAGCAGCCTGCCCCAAGCGGCTCGGGAGACCCAGTACTTC. The whole variable domain, remainder taken from reference TRBV7-2 and TRBJ2-5, is GAGVSQSPSNKVTEKGKDVELRCDPISGHTALYWYRQSLGQGLEFLIYFQGNSAPDKSGLPSDRFSAERTGGSVSTLTIQRTQQEDSAVYLCASSLPQAARETQYFGPGTRLLVL.

This clone was seen only once. This chain joins TRBV7-2 and TRBJ2-7, with 7 bases lining up with TRBD2. Trimming removed 3 bases from V and 5 bases from J; junction bases left unmatched: 16. The CDR3 is 17 amino acids. Germline V gene sequence: CDR1 SGHTA, CDR2 FQGNSA. CDR3 in DNA: TGTGCCAGCAGCTTCAAAGCGGGGAGGGAGGCTTTACACGAGCAGTACTTC. Its translation: CASSFKAGREALHEQYF.

The chain uses TRBV7-2 and TRBJ2-2; 7 bases are a match to TRBD2. The trim removed 10 bases at V and 4 bases at J, leaving 9 bases unmatched. Looked up from germline, CDR1 is SGHTA and CDR2 is FQGNSA. This CDR3 comprises 14 residues. Here the CDR3 DNA reads TGTGCCACCAAAAGGGGAGGGACCACCGGGGAGCTGTTTTTT. Amino acids: CATKRGGTTGELFF.

This clone showed up just a few times. The chain links TRBV6-1 to TRBJ1-5, with TRBD1 matching over 11 bases. The V and J ends lost 6 bases and 11 bases, in that order; junction bases with no gene match: 9. Germline lookup yields CDR1 MNHNS and CDR2 SASEGT. The CDR3 covers 14 residues. The CDR3: CASSPGTGGRAQHF. CDR3 nucleotides: TGTGCCAGCAGCCCCGGGACAGGGGGAAGAGCCCAGCATTTT.

This clone appeared once. This specimen includes other DNA sequences encoding the same CDR3. The chain joins TRBV4-1 to TRBJ2-1, with D possibly matching TRBD2 (6 bases). Per germline, CDR1 MGHRA and CDR2 YSYEKL. The CDR3 is made up of 15 amino acids. Trimming left V 4 bases short and J 4 bases short, with 14 bases between. CDR3 sequence: CASSPRETPYNEQFF. The CDR3 DNA reads TGCGCCAGCAGCCCTCGGGAGACACCTTACAATGAGCAGTTCTTC.

This chain links TRBV6-1 with TRBJ2-7; D gene uncertain. CDR1 and CDR2 (germline): MNHNS, SASEGT. V lost 4 bases to trimming and J lost 4 bases, with 2 bases between them. The CDR3 spans 10 residues. CDR3 residues: CASSVYEQYF. In DNA, the CDR3 is TGTGCCAGCAGTGTATACGAGCAGTACTTC.

This chain links TRBV6-1 with TRBJ1-5, with D unclear. The CDR3 loop spans 13 amino acids. The V gene's germline CDR1 is MNHNS and CDR2 SASEGT. The germline V and J ends were trimmed by 7 bases and 2 bases, with 9 bases remaining between them. The CDR3 reads CASIGWGNQPQHF. Here the CDR3 DNA reads TGTGCCAGCATCGGCTGGGGCAATCAGCCCCAGCATTTT.

The V call is TRBV18, the J call TRBJ2-7; D call uncertain. Trimming took off 2 bases at V and 4 bases at J, with 9 bases between the two ends. Germline-derived CDR1 and CDR2 are KGHSH and LQKENI. The CDR3 loop spans 13 amino acids. The CDR3 bases are TGTGCCAGCTCACCAGGAGCAGCTTACGAGCAGTACTTC. This encodes CASSPGAAYEQYF.

V and J are TRBV21-1 and TRBJ2-7; the table assigns TRBD2, which was not confirmed against the DNA. TRBV21-1 is flagged as a pseudogene. The CDR3 totals 11 residues. Here the CDR3 reads CASRTSYEQYF. The DNA of the CDR3 is TGTGCCAGCAGGACTAGCTACGAGCAGTACTTC.

This rearrangement joins TRBV25-1 to TRBJ2-6; no reliable D call. The germline V gene encodes CDR1 MGHDK and CDR2 SYGVNS. Trimming stripped 5 bases from V and 3 bases from J, with 14 bases between. The CDR3 covers 16 residues. The CDR3 region is CASSQTRHFGANVLTF. The CDR3 bases are TGTGCCAGCAGTCAAACCCGCCACTTTGGGGCCAACGTCCTGACTTTC. Looking up the rest from reference TRBV25-1 and TRBJ2-6 gives the full variable domain: EADIYQTPRYLVIGTGKKITLECSQTMGHDKMYWYQQDPGMELHLIHYSYGVNSTEKGDLSSESTVSRIRTEHFPLTLESARPSHTSQYLCASSQTRHFGANVLTFGAGSRLTVL.

The chain employs TRBV11-2 and TRBJ2-7; perhaps TRBD1 as D (7 bases). The germline V and J ends were trimmed by 3 bases and 5 bases, with 14 bases remaining between them. This CDR3 contains 14 residues. CDR1 and CDR2 (germline): SGHAT, FQNNGV. DNA for the CDR3: TGTGCCAGCAGCTTGGCGGGACAGTTGGACGAGCAGTACTTC. Translating gives CASSLAGQLDEQYF.

This clone was counted only a few times. This sequence joins TRBV7-9 and TRBJ1-5; 8 bases align to TRBD1. J gave up 3 bases and V 5 bases, and 3 bases lay outside the gene matches. CDR3 length equals 14 residues. Germline loops: CDR1 SEHNR, CDR2 FQNEAQ (reference sequence). CDR3 protein: CASSQTGVNQPQHF. The CDR3, as DNA: TGTGCCAGCAGCCAGACAGGGGTCAATCAGCCCCAGCATTTT.

This clone has only a few counts. The chain's CDR3 is CASNGPNYGYTF. CDR3 nucleotides: TGTGCCAGCAACGGGCCTAACTATGGCTACACCTTC. This chain connects TRBV28 to TRBJ1-2; D gene uncertain. Trimming pared 7 bases from V and 0 bases from J, leaving 6 bases between. Germline lookup yields CDR1 MDHEN and CDR2 SYDVKM. This CDR3 contains 12 residues.

The gene calls are TRBV10-1 and TRBJ2-7; D gene unclear. The CDR3 length is 15 residues. V lost 1 base and J 2 bases, leaving 12 bases between the germline ends. CDR1 and CDR2 from the germline V gene are WNHNN and SYGVQD (reference sequence). As DNA, the CDR3 is TGCGCCAGCAGTGAGTATTCAAAAGAACCCTACGAGCAGTACTTC. This gives the protein CASSEYSKEPYEQYF.

The chain links TRBV7-2 to TRBJ2-7; D gene unclear. The CDR3 contains 13 residues. Trimming removed 2 bases from V and 6 bases from J, with 11 bases in between. Germline values: CDR1 SGHTA, CDR2 FQGNSA. The CDR3 reads CASSLIERGEQYF. For the CDR3, the DNA is TGTGCCAGCAGCTTAATCGAGAGAGGCGAGCAGTACTTC. The full variable domain, rest sourced from reference TRBV7-2 and TRBJ2-7, is GAGVSQSPSNKVTEKGKDVELRCDPISGHTALYWYRQSLGQGLEFLIYFQGNSAPDKSGLPSDRFSAERTGGSVSTLTIQRTQQEDSAVYLCASSLIERGEQYFGPGTRLTVT.

This clone was counted between two and nine times. The V gene is TRBV5-1, the J gene TRBJ1-1; unclear D gene. CDR1 SGHRS and CDR2 YFSETQ come from the germline V gene. The CDR3 totals 12 residues. V dropped 4 bases and J dropped 6 bases, with 10 bases sitting between them. The CDR3 DNA is TGCGCCAGCAGCCCGGATTATGCTGAAGCTTTCTTT. Its protein product is CASSPDYAEAFF.